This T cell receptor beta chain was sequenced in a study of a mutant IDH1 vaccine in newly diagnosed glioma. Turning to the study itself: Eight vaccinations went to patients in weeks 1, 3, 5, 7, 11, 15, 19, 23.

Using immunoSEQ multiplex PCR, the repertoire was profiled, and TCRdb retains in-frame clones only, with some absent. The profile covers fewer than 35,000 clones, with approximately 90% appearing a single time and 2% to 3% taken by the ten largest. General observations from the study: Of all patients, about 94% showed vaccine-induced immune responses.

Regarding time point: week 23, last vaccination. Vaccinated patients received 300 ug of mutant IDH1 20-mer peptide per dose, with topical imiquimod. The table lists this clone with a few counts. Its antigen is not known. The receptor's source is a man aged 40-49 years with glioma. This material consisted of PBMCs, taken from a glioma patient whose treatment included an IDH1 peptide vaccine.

In nucleotides, the CDR3 is TGTGCCAGCAGCCGTGCTCCGAACACTGAAGCTTTCTTT. This sequence encodes CASSRAPNTEAFF. This chain connects TRBV5-4 to TRBJ1-1; the D is unclear. The length of the CDR3 is 13 residues. The V gene lost 4 bases and the J gene lost 1 base, with 8 bases spanning the gap. CDR1 is SGHNT and CDR2 is YYREEE in the germline V gene (reference sequence).